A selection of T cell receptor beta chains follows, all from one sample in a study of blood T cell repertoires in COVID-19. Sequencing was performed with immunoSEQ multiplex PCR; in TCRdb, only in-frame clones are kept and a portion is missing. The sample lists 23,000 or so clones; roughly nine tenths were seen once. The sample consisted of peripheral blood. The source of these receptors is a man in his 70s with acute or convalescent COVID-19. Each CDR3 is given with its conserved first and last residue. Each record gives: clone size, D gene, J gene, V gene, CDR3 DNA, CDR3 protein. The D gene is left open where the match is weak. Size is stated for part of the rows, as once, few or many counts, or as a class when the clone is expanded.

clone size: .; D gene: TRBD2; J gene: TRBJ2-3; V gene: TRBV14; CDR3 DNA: TGTGCCAGCAGCCAGCGGGAGAGCCTATATAGCACAGATACGCAGTATTTT; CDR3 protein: CASSQRESLYSTDTQYF
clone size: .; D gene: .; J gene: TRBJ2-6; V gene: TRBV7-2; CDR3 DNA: TGTGCCAGCAGCTTAGATCCACTGTTCTCTGGGGCCAACGTCCTGACTTTC; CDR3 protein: CASSLDPLFSGANVLTF
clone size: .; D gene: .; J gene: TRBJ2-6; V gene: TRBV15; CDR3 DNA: TGTGCCACCAGCAGAGAGGCCCCATATGGCAGGGCGCCTGGGGCCAACGTCCTGACTTTC; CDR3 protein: CATSREAPYGRAPGANVLTF
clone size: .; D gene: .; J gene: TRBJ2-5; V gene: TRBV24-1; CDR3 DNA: TGTGCCACCAGTGATTTGGGGTCGGGAGTTCAAGAGACCCAGTACTTC; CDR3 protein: CATSDLGSGVQETQYF
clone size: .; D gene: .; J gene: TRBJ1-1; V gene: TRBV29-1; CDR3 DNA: TGCAGCGTTGAAGAGAACCAGGGCACTGAAGCTTTCTTT; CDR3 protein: CSVEENQGTEAFF
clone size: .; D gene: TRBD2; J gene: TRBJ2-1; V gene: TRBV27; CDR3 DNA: TGTGCCAGCAGTCTCTATAGCGGGAGGGTCTCCTACAATGAGCAGTTCTTC; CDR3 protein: CASSLYSGRVSYNEQFF
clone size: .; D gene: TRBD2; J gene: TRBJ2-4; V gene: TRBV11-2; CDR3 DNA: TGTGCCAGCAGCTTAGAAGAGGGACTAGCCCAAAACATTCAGTACTTC; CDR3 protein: CASSLEEGLAQNIQYF
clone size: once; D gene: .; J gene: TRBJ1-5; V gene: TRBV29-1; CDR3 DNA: TGCAGCGTGGTACTTCGGGGCAATCAGCCCCAGCATTTT; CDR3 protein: CSVVLRGNQPQHF
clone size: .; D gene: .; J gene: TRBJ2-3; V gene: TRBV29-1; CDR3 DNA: TGCAGCGTTGAAATGTATACTCCAGATACGCAGTATTTT; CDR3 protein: CSVEMYTPDTQYF
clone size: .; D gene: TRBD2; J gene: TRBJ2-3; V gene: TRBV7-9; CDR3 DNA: TGTGCCAGCAGCTTACCTAGCGGGGCCCCCCAAAGCACAGATACGCAGTATTTT; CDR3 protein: CASSLPSGAPQSTDTQYF
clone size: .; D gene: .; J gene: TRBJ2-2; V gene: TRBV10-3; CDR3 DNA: TGTGCCATCAGTCTCAGGGCCGGGGAGCTGTTTTTT; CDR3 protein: CAISLRAGELFF
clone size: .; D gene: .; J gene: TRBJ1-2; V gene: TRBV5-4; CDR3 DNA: TGTGCCAGCAGCCTGCCCAATGACAGAGCTAACTATGGCTACACCTTC; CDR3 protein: CASSLPNDRANYGYTF
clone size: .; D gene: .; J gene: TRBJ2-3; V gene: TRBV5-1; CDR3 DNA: TGCGCCAGCAGCTTGCTTGGCGGCGGCCAAGGAGATACGCAGTATTTT; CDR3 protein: CASSLLGGGQGDTQYF
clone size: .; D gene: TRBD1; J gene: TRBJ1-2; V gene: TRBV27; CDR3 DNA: TGTGCCAGCAGTTTAAAGGGGACAGGGGCGAGCTATGGCTACACCTTC; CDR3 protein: CASSLKGTGASYGYTF
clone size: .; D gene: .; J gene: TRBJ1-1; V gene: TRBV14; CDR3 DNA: TGTGCCAGCAGCCATGAGGCCGGGTGGCCGAACACTGAAGCTTTCTTT; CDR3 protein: CASSHEAGWPNTEAFF
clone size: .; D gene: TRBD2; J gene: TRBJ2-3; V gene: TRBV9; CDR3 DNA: TGTGCCAGCAGCGTAGCGACTAGCGGCACAGATACGCAGTATTTT; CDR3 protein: CASSVATSGTDTQYF
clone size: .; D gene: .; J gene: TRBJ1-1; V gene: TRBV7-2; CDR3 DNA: TGTGCCAGCAGCGATAAACAGGGATGGAGCTCTGAAGCTTTCTTT; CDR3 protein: CASSDKQGWSSEAFF
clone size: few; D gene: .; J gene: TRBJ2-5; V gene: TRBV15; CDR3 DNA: TGTGCCACCAGCAGAGATGCGGGAACAGAGACCCAGTACTTC; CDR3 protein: CATSRDAGTETQYF
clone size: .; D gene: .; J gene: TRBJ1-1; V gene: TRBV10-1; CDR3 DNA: TGCGCCAGCAGCTCACAGCGGGGCACTGAAGCTTTCTTT; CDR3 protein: CASSSQRGTEAFF
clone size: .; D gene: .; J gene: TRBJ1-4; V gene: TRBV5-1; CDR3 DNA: TGCGCCAGCAGCTTGGTAGGGGCAGAACTTGAAAAACTGTTTTTT; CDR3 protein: CASSLVGAELEKLFF
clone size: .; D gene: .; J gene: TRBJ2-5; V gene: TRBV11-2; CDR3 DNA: TGTGCCAGCAGCTTACAGCGCGATCCCCAAGAGACCCAGTACTTC; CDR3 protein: CASSLQRDPQETQYF
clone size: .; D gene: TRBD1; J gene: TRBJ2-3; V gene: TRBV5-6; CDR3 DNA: TGTGCCAGCAGCCTACCATCCGGGACAGGGCGCACAGATACGCAGTATTTT; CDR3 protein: CASSLPSGTGRTDTQYF
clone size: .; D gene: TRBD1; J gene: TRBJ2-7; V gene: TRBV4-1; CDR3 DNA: TGCGCCAGCAGCCCCGGGAACCGGGACAGGGTCTACGAGCAGTACTTC; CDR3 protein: CASSPGNRDRVYEQYF
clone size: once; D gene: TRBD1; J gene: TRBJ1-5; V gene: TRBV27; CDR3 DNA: TGTGCCAGCAGTTTAGACAGGGGCCTTGGTCAGCCCCAGCATTTT; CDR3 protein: CASSLDRGLGQPQHF
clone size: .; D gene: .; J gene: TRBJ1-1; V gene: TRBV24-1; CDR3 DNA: TGTGCCACCAGTGATCCCTCGGGGGGGACTGAAGCTTTCTTT; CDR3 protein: CATSDPSGGTEAFF
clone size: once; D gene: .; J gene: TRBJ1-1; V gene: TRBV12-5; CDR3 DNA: TGTGCTAGTGGTTTGAGGGGGAACACTGAAGCTTTCTTT; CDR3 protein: CASGLRGNTEAFF
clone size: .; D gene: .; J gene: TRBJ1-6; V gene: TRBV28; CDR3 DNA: TGTGCCAGCAGTTCCAGCTCCGGTCGGGGTTCACCCCTCCACTTT; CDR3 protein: CASSSSSGRGSPLHF
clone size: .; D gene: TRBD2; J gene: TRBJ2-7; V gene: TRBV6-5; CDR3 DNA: TGTGCCACCAAGACTAGCGGTTACGAGCAGTACTTC; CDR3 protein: CATKTSGYEQYF
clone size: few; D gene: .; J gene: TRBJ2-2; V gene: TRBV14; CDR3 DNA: TGTGCCAGCAGCCTTCCGAGACAGGCTACGAACACCGGGGAGCTGTTTTTT; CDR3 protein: CASSLPRQATNTGELFF
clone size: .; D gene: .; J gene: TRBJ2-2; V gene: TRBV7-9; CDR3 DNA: TGTGCCAGCAGCCCACGAGGGGGTAGGCAGGAATTCACCGGGGAGCTGTTTTTT; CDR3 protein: CASSPRGGRQEFTGELFF
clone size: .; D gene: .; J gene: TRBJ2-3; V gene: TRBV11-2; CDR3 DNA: TGTGCCAGCAGCTTAGCAGCGGGGGGGACAGGGACGCAGTATTTT; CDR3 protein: CASSLAAGGTGTQYF
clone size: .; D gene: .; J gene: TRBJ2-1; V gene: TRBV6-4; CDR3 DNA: TGTGCCAGCAGTGACCCGAAGGAGGGTACAATCGATGAGCAGTTCTTC; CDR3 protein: CASSDPKEGTIDEQFF
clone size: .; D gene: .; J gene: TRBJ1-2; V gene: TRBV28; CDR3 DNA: TGTGCCAGCAGTCTCAGGACGGGGGGCTACACCTTC; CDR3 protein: CASSLRTGGYTF
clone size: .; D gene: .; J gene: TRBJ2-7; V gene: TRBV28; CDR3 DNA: TGTGCCAGCAGTTTTGGGGGGAGCTCCTACGAGCAGTACTTC; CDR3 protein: CASSFGGSSYEQYF
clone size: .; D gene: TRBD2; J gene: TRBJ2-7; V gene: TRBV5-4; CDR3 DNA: TGTGCCAGCAGCGCCAGACTAGCTGAGATCCACGAGCAGTACTTC; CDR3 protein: CASSARLAEIHEQYF
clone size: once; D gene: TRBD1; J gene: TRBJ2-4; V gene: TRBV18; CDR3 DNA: TGTGCCAGCTCACCATTGGACAGGGAAGTAGCCAAAAACATTCAGTACTTC; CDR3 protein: CASSPLDREVAKNIQYF
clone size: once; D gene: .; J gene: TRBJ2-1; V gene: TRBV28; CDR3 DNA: TGTGCCAGCAGCAGGAATGAGCAGTTCTTC; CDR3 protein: CASSRNEQFF
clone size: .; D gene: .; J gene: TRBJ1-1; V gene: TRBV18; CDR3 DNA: TGTGCCAGCTCACCATACCCCAGTCACACTGAAGCTTTCTTT; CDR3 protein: CASSPYPSHTEAFF
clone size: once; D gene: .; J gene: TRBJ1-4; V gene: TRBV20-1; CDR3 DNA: TGCAGTGCTAGTAACAGAGCAAATGAAAAACTGTTTTTT; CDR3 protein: CSASNRANEKLFF
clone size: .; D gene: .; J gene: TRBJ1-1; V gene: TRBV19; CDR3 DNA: TGTGCCAGTATCGGACAGTGGGGGAACACTGAAGCTTTCTTT; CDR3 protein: CASIGQWGNTEAFF
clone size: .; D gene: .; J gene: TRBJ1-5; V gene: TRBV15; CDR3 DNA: TGTGCCACCAGCAGAAGCGTCGGGAATCAGCCCCAGCATTTT; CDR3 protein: CATSRSVGNQPQHF
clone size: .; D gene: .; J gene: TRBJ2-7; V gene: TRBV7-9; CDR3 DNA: TGTGCCAGCAGCTTAGACATAGGATTGGCGGCCGCCTACGAGCAGTACTTC; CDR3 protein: CASSLDIGLAAAYEQYF
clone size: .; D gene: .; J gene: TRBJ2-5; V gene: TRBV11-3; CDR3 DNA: TGTGCCAGCAGCTTCGATGGAGAGGAGACCCAGTACTTC; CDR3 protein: CASSFDGEETQYF
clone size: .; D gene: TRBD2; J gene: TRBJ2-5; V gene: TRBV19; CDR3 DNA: TGTGCCAGTAGTACCGGGGGGGTCGGGACCCAGTACTTC; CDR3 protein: CASSTGGVGTQYF
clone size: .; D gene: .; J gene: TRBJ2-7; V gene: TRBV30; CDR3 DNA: TGTGCCTGGAGTGGGGGGGTTTCCTACGAGCAGTACTTC; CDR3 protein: CAWSGGVSYEQYF
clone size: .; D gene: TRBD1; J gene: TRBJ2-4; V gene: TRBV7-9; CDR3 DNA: TGTGCCAGCAGCCGTGACAGGGTGGTTAACATTCAGTACTTC; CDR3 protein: CASSRDRVVNIQYF
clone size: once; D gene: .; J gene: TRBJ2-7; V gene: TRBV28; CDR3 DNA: TGTGCCAGCAGTTCCCTCTTAATTTCCTACGAGCAGTACTTC; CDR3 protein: CASSSLLISYEQYF
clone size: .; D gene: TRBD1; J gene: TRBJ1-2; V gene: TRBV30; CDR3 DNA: TGTGCCTGGAGTTTGGGTGACAGGGGGAACTATGGCTACACCTTC; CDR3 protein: CAWSLGDRGNYGYTF